This T cell receptor (beta chain) was retrieved from a study of breast tumors, draining lymph nodes, adjacent tissues. In regard to this clonotype: The antigen is unknown.

This CDR3 comprises 13 residues. Germline CDR1 and CDR2: SQVTM and ANQGSEA. After removal of 6 bases from V and 4 bases from J, the junction contained 8 bases not matched to a gene. A single record per CDR3 protein comes from TCRdb applying MiXCR to the multiplex PCR reads. The sample contains around 16,000 distinct CDR3 sequences, 40% to 65% of which appear only once. The study, taken as a whole, reports: Most tumor T cells seemingly derive from lymph node, then expand in tumor. Compared with lymph nodes, tumors were less diverse; compared with nontumor tissue, more. Luminal-like breast cancer showed significantly greater tumor-nontumor repertoire similarity than basal-like breast cancer did.

V is TRBV29-1 and J is TRBJ2-5; 7 bases are a match to TRBD2. Sequenced material: tumor-adjacent breast tissue. The source is a female donor with breast cancer. Some clones in this sample may be carry-over from other donors' samples. The CDR3 loop is CSVIRDYPETQYF. The DNA for the CDR3 is TGCAGCGTGATCCGGGACTATCCAGAGACCCAGTACTTC.